This TCR beta chain was obtained from a study of blood T cells in healthy people across ages. Across the whole study: Template switching captured about one barcoded beta molecule per two T cells.

Primers used in a second PCR of about 7 to 12 cycles were a sample-barcoded 5' primer and a J-beta primer mix. TCRdb independently ran MiXCR on the 5' RACE reads; one entry per CDR3 protein. The sample shows some 1,500,000 distinct CDR3 sequences, under 55% of them seen only once. The CDR3 runs to 14 residues. Trimming removed 8 bases from V and 0 bases from J, with 12 bases in between. This clonotype has a handful of counts. The sequenced sample was blood. The sequence was collected from a woman between 18 and 29 years old in good health. The gene calls are TRBV12-3 or TRBV12-4 and TRBJ2-3; D not resolved. For the CDR3, the DNA is TGTGCCAGCGGTCTCACCGGGAGCACAGATACGCAGTATTTT. Amino acids: CASGLTGSTDTQYF.